This is a list of T cell receptor beta chains from one sample in a study of regulatory T cells in long-lasting Graves disease. TCRdb used MiXCR to reprocess the multiplex PCR reads, holding one entry per CDR3 protein. Of about 620,000 distinct CDR3 sequences in the sample, roughly 15% were seen once. The sample was also reused in another study, on T cells in Graves' hyperthyroidism and ophthalmopathy.

The sequences come from peripheral blood mononuclear cells (PBMCs), collected at new diagnosis, from a patient treated with antithyroid drugs. Receptors were obtained from a woman in her 30s with Graves disease. Each CDR3 is given with its conserved first and last residue. D genes are given only for firm matches. Rows give clone size only sometimes, using once, few, many, or a class for an expanded clone.

>TRBJ2-1|few|.|TRBV20-1
CSARTWGTSYNEQFF
TGCAGTGCTAGAACCTGGGGGACATCCTACAATGAGCAGTTCTTC
>TRBJ1-1|.|.|TRBV28
CASGAPVGSTEAFF
TGTGCCAGCGGAGCACCTGTAGGTTCCACTGAAGCTTTCTTT
>TRBJ1-5|.|TRBD1|TRBV18
CASSQTGNENQPQHF
TGTGCCAGCTCACAGACAGGGAACGAGAATCAGCCCCAGCATTTT
>TRBJ2-7|.|.|TRBV6-5
CASSYRPPEKSSYEQYF
TGTGCCAGCAGTTACCGGCCACCGGAGAAGAGCTCCTACGAGCAGTACTTC
>TRBJ1-1|.|TRBD1|TRBV19
CASSPGTGGSMNTEAFF
TGTGCCAGTAGTCCCGGGACAGGGGGGAGCATGAACACTGAAGCTTTCTTT
>TRBJ2-7|many|TRBD2|TRBV3-1
CASTRLADPREQYF
TGTGCCAGCACCAGACTAGCGGACCCGCGGGAGCAGTACTTC
>TRBJ1-1|many|.|TRBV28
CASSLAYTEAFF
TGTGCCAGCAGTTTAGCTTACACTGAAGCTTTCTTT
>TRBJ2-3|.|TRBD1|TRBV18
CASSPKGASTDTQYF
TGTGCCAGCTCACCTAAGGGGGCGAGCACAGATACGCAGTATTTT
>TRBJ2-4|few|TRBD1|TRBV14
CASSQNRQGLHF
TGTGCCAGCAGCCAAAACCGACAGGGCCTGCACTTC
>TRBJ1-6|few|.|TRBV7-2
CASSNLGGRSPLHF
TGTGCCAGCAGCAACCTGGGGGGGCGGTCACCCCTCCACTTT
>TRBJ1-1|many|TRBD1|TRBV6-1
CASNFRGGTEAFF
TGTGCCAGCAATTTCAGGGGGGGGACTGAAGCTTTCTTT
>TRBJ1-2|many|.|TRBV28
CASRTARGEPYGYTF
TGTGCCAGCAGGACCGCCCGCGGAGAGCCTTATGGCTACACCTTC
>TRBJ2-7|.|TRBD1|TRBV19
CASSSADRGWYEQYF
TGTGCCAGTAGTTCCGCGGACAGGGGATGGTACGAGCAGTACTTC
>TRBJ2-1|few|TRBD2|TRBV20-1
CSAIIAGGQVEQFF
TGCAGTGCTATTATAGCGGGAGGGCAGGTTGAGCAGTTCTTC
>TRBJ2-7|.|TRBD2|TRBV20-1
CSARNPGEGTSYEQYF
TGCAGTGCTAGGAACCCGGGGGAGGGGACCTCCTACGAGCAGTACTTC
>TRBJ2-1|.|.|TRBV7-9
CASSQGAGVRSSYNEQFF
TGTGCCAGCAGCCAGGGGGCGGGAGTCCGTAGCTCCTACAATGAGCAGTTCTTC
>TRBJ1-4|few|.|TRBV28
CASGLETTNEKLFF
TGTGCCAGCGGTTTAGAGACAACTAATGAAAAACTGTTTTTT
>TRBJ1-2|many|.|TRBV6-1
CASSGKAEGLGYTF
TGTGCCAGCAGTGGAAAGGCGGAGGGGCTTGGCTACACCTTC
>TRBJ1-6|few|.|TRBV28
CAGQGEGSRSPLHF
TGTGCCGGGCAAGGAGAGGGAAGTCGTTCACCCCTCCACTTT
>TRBJ1-5|few|.|TRBV30
CAWSLGGGQPQHF
TGTGCCTGGAGTTTAGGTGGCGGGCAGCCCCAGCATTTT
>TRBJ2-7|.|TRBD1|TRBV3-1
CASSQVDRGLYEQYF
TGTGCCAGCAGCCAAGTCGACAGGGGGCTCTACGAGCAGTACTTC
>TRBJ1-1|many|.|TRBV12-3/TRBV12-4
CASSFPGLNTEAFF
TGTGCCAGCAGTTTTCCAGGCCTGAACACTGAAGCTTTCTTT
>TRBJ2-5|few|TRBD2|TRBV7-2
CASSSGNLAAGGETQYF
TGTGCCAGCAGCTCGGGTAATCTAGCGGCGGGAGGAGAGACCCAGTACTTC
>TRBJ1-3|.|.|TRBV6-2/TRBV6-3
CAITQSSGNTIYF
TGTGCCATTACGCAGAGCTCTGGAAACACCATATATTTT
>TRBJ2-1|few|.|TRBV6-2/TRBV6-3
CASSLINDEQFF
TGTGCCAGCAGTTTAATTAACGATGAGCAGTTCTTC
>TRBJ1-1|.|.|TRBV10-2
CASTGGDTPRGEAFF
TGCGCCAGCACCGGAGGGGACACTCCGAGGGGCGAAGCTTTCTTT
>TRBJ2-7|.|TRBD2|TRBV19
CASSIRGVEEQYF
TGTGCCAGTAGTATCCGGGGGGTCGAAGAGCAGTACTTC
>TRBJ2-7|few|TRBD2|TRBV13
CASSAPGLAGARYEQYF
TGTGCCAGCAGCGCACCGGGACTAGCGGGAGCTCGCTACGAGCAGTACTTC
>TRBJ1-3|few|.|TRBV6-1
CASSPAGAGDTIYF
TGTGCCAGCAGTCCAGCGGGGGCGGGGGACACCATATATTTT
>TRBJ1-2|few|.|TRBV5-1
CASSRSGDYGYTF
TGCGCCAGCAGCCGATCAGGGGACTATGGCTACACCTTC
>TRBJ2-7|many|.|TRBV6-1
CASSRHWEGGAYEQYF
TGTGCCAGCAGTCGACACTGGGAGGGGGGCGCCTACGAGCAGTACTTC
>TRBJ2-3|.|.|TRBV10-1
CASGGTDTDTQYF
TGCGCCAGCGGGGGGACAGACACAGATACGCAGTATTTT
>TRBJ1-2|many|.|TRBV12-3/TRBV12-4
CASSPREGRNYGYTF
TGTGCCAGCAGTCCGAGAGAGGGGCGTAACTATGGCTACACCTTC
>TRBJ1-2|many|.|TRBV12-3/TRBV12-4
CASSLVRIYGYTF
TGTGCCAGCAGTTTAGTTCGCATTTATGGCTACACCTTC
>TRBJ2-5|many|.|TRBV14
CASSQLTGFSQETQYF
TGTGCCAGCAGCCAGCTTACAGGGTTCTCACAAGAGACCCAGTACTTC
>TRBJ2-7|many|.|TRBV6-1
CASMDLFSYEQYF
TGTGCCAGCATGGACCTATTCTCCTACGAGCAGTACTTC
>TRBJ2-5|few|TRBD1|TRBV11-3
CASSPGGQGQETQYF
TGTGCCAGCAGCCCAGGGGGACAGGGGCAAGAGACCCAGTACTTC
>TRBJ1-3|.|TRBD1|TRBV28
CASSSGQGALGNTIYF
TGTGCCAGCAGTTCCGGACAGGGGGCGCTTGGAAACACCATATATTTT
>TRBJ1-1|many|.|TRBV6-1
CASSEIWGVNTEAFF
TGTGCCAGCAGTGAGATTTGGGGAGTGAACACTGAAGCTTTCTTT
>TRBJ1-2|many|.|TRBV28
CASRRAPYGYTF
TGTGCCAGCCGTCGTGCCCCCTATGGCTACACCTTC
>TRBJ2-7|.|TRBD2|TRBV5-1
CASSLSGSKYEQYF
TGCGCCAGCAGCCTCAGCGGGAGTAAATACGAGCAGTACTTC
>TRBJ2-1|few|TRBD2|TRBV2
CASSRTSGMGNEQFF
TGTGCCAGCAGTCGGACTAGCGGGATGGGCAATGAGCAGTTCTTC
>TRBJ2-7|few|TRBD1|TRBV19
CASNLGQGAYYEQYF
TGTGCCAGTAATCTAGGACAGGGGGCGTACTACGAGCAGTACTTC
>TRBJ1-1|few|.|TRBV5-1
CASSYSLGATEAFF
TGCGCCAGCAGCTATTCCCTAGGAGCCACTGAAGCTTTCTTT
>TRBJ1-2|many|.|TRBV28
CASSLAEFYGYTF
TGTGCCAGCAGTTTAGCAGAATTCTATGGCTACACCTTC
>TRBJ2-2|many|.|TRBV20-1
CSAPTRTGELFF
TGCAGTGCTCCTACTAGAACCGGGGAGCTGTTTTTT
>TRBJ1-1|many|.|TRBV28
CASSFFRADLNTEAFF
TGTGCCAGCAGTTTCTTTCGGGCAGATCTGAACACTGAAGCTTTCTTT
>TRBJ1-5|.|.|TRBV4-1
CASSQEQKINQPQHF
TGCGCCAGCAGCCAAGAACAGAAAATAAATCAGCCCCAGCATTTT
>TRBJ2-3|many|.|TRBV28
CASGTVATDTQYF
TGTGCCAGCGGTACAGTAGCTACAGATACGCAGTATTTT
>TRBJ1-6|.|.|TRBV3-1
CASSQDLGVRSPLHF
TGTGCCAGCAGCCAAGATCTGGGTGTGCGCTCACCCCTCCACTTT
>TRBJ2-3|many|.|TRBV20-1
CSARDRFPPSELF
TGCAGTGCTAGAGATCGATTCCCCCCTAGCGAGCTGTTT
>TRBJ1-6|.|.|TRBV10-3
CALGWAEPNSPLHF
TGTGCCCTGGGATGGGCCGAACCAAATTCACCCCTCCACTTT
>TRBJ2-7|.|.|TRBV4-1
CASSQEPTSGFEQYF
TGCGCCAGCAGCCAAGAACCAACATCGGGATTCGAGCAGTACTTC
>TRBJ2-1|many|.|TRBV6-1
CASNLPAGEQFF
TGTGCCAGCAACCTGCCAGCCGGTGAGCAGTTCTTC